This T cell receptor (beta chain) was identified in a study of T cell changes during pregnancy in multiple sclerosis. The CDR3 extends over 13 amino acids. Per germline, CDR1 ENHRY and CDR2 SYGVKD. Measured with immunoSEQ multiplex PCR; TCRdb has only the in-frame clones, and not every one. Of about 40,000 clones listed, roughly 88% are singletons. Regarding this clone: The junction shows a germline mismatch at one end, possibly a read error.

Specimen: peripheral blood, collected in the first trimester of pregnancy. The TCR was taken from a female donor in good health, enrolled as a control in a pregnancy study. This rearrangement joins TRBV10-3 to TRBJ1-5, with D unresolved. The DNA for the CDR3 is TGTGCCATCAATGAGGGTCGGGATCAGCCCCAGCATTTT. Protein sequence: CAINEGRDQPQHF.